One and the same sample provided the 30 T cell receptor beta chains below, sequenced in a study of blood T cell repertoires in COVID-19. Profiled with immunoSEQ multiplex PCR; TCRdb holds only in-frame clones, not every one. The repertoire includes a few hundred thousand clones, about 90% of them detected once, and about 1.3% sits in the top ten. The material sequenced was PBMCs or T cells enriched from blood (not recorded which). These receptors were taken from a man between 25 and 39 years old who had recovered from COVID-19.

This rearrangement joins TRBV14 to TRBJ1-3; D gene uncertain. Deletions cut 2 bases from V and 4 bases from J, with 6 bases between. The germline CDR1 and CDR2 sequences are SGHDN and FVKESK. The CDR3 spans 13 residues. CDR3 in amino acids: CASSQYRGNTIYF. CDR3 coding DNA: TGTGCCAGCAGCCAATATCGGGGAAACACCATATATTTT. Full variable domain (rest looked up from reference TRBV14 and TRBJ1-3): EAGVTQFPSHSVIEKGQTVTLRCDPISGHDNLYWYRRVMGKEIKFLLHFVKESKQDESGMPNNRFLAERTGGTYSTLKVQPAELEDSGVYFCASSQYRGNTIYFGEGSWLTVV.

This chain links TRBV6-5 with TRBJ2-7, with no clear D. V lost 0 bases and J 5 bases, leaving 11 bases between the germline ends. Germline lookup yields CDR1 MNHEY and CDR2 SVGAGI. CDR3 size: 14 residues. The CDR3 sequence is CASSYSSGYHEQYF. In DNA, the CDR3 is TGTGCCAGCAGTTACTCCTCCGGGTACCACGAGCAGTACTTC.

This clone is a singleton in its sample. The V gene is TRBV6-5, the J gene TRBJ1-1; 8 nucleotides match TRBD1. V lost 6 bases to trimming and J lost 2 bases; unmatched junction nucleotides: 5. Germline loops: CDR1 MNHEY, CDR2 SVGAGI. The CDR3 is 14 amino acids. The CDR3 sequence is CASSLGQANTEAFF. In DNA form, the CDR3 reads TGTGCCAGCAGCCTGGGACAGGCAAACACTGAAGCTTTCTTT.

The CDR3 sequence: CSVQTPGTEAFF. In DNA form, the CDR3 reads TGCAGCGTTCAGACACCAGGGACTGAAGCTTTCTTT. The chain links TRBV29-1 to TRBJ1-1, with a possible D match to TRBD1 (5 bases). The ends were cut back, 5 bases at V and 5 bases at J, with 12 bases in the middle. From germline, CDR1 is SQVTM and CDR2 ANQGSEA. The CDR3 is made up of 12 amino acids.

V is TRBV18 and J is TRBJ2-7, with D maybe TRBD1 (7 bases). This CDR3 region has 17 residues. Germline-derived CDR1 and CDR2 are KGHSH and LQKENI. Trimming cost V 6 bases and J 0 bases, with 21 bases left between them. CDR3 in DNA: TGTGCCAGCTCCGGGGGACAGCACGTGAAAAGCTCCTACGAGCAGTACTTC. Residues: CASSGGQHVKSSYEQYF.

This clone was seen a single time. The CDR3 sequence is CASSDFGGTSTDTQYF. The CDR3, as DNA: TGTGCCAGCAGTGATTTTGGCGGAACTAGCACAGATACGCAGTATTTT. The genes are TRBV2 and TRBJ2-3; D gene unclear. V was shortened by 3 bases and J by 0 bases, with 13 bases between the two germline ends. The CDR3 is made up of 16 amino acids. CDR1 is SNHLY, CDR2 FYNNEI, per germline.

Note on this clone: A read error may account for a junction end that differs from germline. J is TRBJ2-5 and V is TRBV13; 11 bases agree with TRBD1. The CDR3 totals 17 residues. From germline, CDR1 is PRHDT and CDR2 FYEKMQ (reference sequence). CDR3 residues: CASSVGQGARYQETQYF. CDR3 DNA sequence: TGTGCCAGCAGCGTAGGACAGGGGGCCCGGTACCAAGAGACCCAGTACTTC.

The chain uses TRBV2 and TRBJ1-1; TRBD1 is a possible D gene (6 bases). Germline values: CDR1 SNHLY, CDR2 FYNNEI. The CDR3 spans 14 residues. The V gene lost 8 bases and the J gene lost 0 bases, with 13 bases spanning the gap. The CDR3 bases are TGTGCCAGCGGGGGGGCACAGATGAACACTGAAGCTTTCTTT. Translated, it gives CASGGAQMNTEAFF.

This rearrangement joins TRBV5-4 to TRBJ2-1; D may be TRBD2 (7 bases). CDR1 and CDR2 from the germline V gene are SGHNT and YYREEE (reference sequence). The V end was cut by 5 bases, the J end by 10 bases, with 19 bases between. The CDR3 is 14 amino acids. In DNA form, the CDR3 reads TGTGCCAGCAGGAATGTGGGGGGGGCCGGAGAGCAGTTCTTC. Translated, it gives CASRNVGGAGEQFF.

The sample holds a few counts of this clone. The chain combines TRBV5-4 with TRBJ2-7; TRBD1 might be the D (6 bases). This CDR3 spans 14 amino acids. V lost 2 bases, J lost 3 bases, and 12 bases lay in between. The germline V gene has CDR1 SGHNT and CDR2 YYREEE (reference sequence). The CDR3: CASSFGGQFYEQYF. Here the CDR3 DNA reads TGTGCCAGCAGCTTTGGGGGACAATTCTACGAGCAGTACTTC.

This chain joins TRBV5-1 and TRBJ2-5, with D possibly matching TRBD1 (5 bases). This CDR3 has 16 residues. The V and J ends lost 0 bases and 2 bases respectively, with 14 bases between them. Germline CDR1 reads SGHRS; CDR2 reads YFSETQ. In DNA form, the CDR3 reads TGCGCCAGCAGCTTGGGGGCAGGGTCGCGGCAAGAGACCCAGTACTTC. Its translation is CASSLGAGSRQETQYF. Full variable domain (remainder filled in from reference TRBV5-1 and TRBJ2-5): KAGVTQTPRYLIKTRGQQVTLSCSPISGHRSVSWYQQTPGQGLQFLFEYFSETQRNKGNFPGRFSGRQFSNSRSEMNVSTLELGDSALYLCASSLGAGSRQETQYFGPGTRLLVL.

This clone was seen a handful of times. This chain joins TRBV7-9 and TRBJ2-3; 16 positions match TRBD2. The V gene end was trimmed by 5 bases and the J gene end by 2 bases; junction bases not matched to a gene: 7. There are 18 residues in the CDR3. The V gene's germline CDR1 is SEHNR and CDR2 FQNEAQ (reference sequence). CDR3 nucleotide sequence: TGTGCCAGCAGCAAGGGACTAGCGGGAGGGGTCCCCACAGATACGCAGTATTTT. Its protein product is CASSKGLAGGVPTDTQYF.

This sequence joins TRBV11-2 and TRBJ2-3, with D perhaps TRBD2 (6 bases). The V end was cut by 5 bases, the J end by 0 bases, with 9 bases between. The CDR3 is made up of 14 amino acids. The germline V gene has CDR1 SGHAT and CDR2 FQNNGV. This CDR3 reads CASSRLGSTDTQYF. DNA of the CDR3: TGTGCCAGCAGCCGACTAGGGAGCACAGATACGCAGTATTTT.

This clone was detected a few times. V and J are TRBV11-2 and TRBJ1-2, with D uncertain. Trimming left V 5 bases short and J 2 bases short, with 15 bases between. Germline-derived CDR1 and CDR2 are SGHAT and FQNNGV. The CDR3 has 15 residues. CDR3 coding DNA: TGTGCCAGCAGCCAACTAGTGACATTGAACTATGGCTACACCTTC. This codes for CASSQLVTLNYGYTF. The full variable domain, rest sourced from reference TRBV11-2 and TRBJ1-2, is EAGVAQSPRYKIIEKRQSVAFWCNPISGHATLYWYQQILGQGPKLLIQFQNNGVVDDSQLPKDRFSAERLKGVDSTLKIQPAKLEDSAVYLCASSQLVTLNYGYTFGSGTRLTVV.

The gene calls are TRBV10-3 and TRBJ1-1, with D perhaps matching TRBD1 (6 bases). The CDR3 consists of 16 residues. Germline V gene lookup returns CDR1 ENHRY and CDR2 SYGVKD. V lost 6 bases, J lost 1 base, and 18 bases lay in between. The CDR3 region has the DNA TGTGCCATCAGACGCACAGCCGGGACAACGAACACTGAAGCTTTCTTT. This encodes CAIRRTAGTTNTEAFF.

The chain uses TRBV6-2 or TRBV6-3 and TRBJ1-5; the match to TRBD1 covers 10 bases. CDR1 MNHEY and CDR2 SVGEGT come from the germline V gene. This CDR3 contains 16 residues. V was clipped by 6 bases and J by 4 bases; unmatched bases: 9. The CDR3 loop reads CASSPTGQGINQPQHF. CDR3 DNA sequence: TGTGCCAGCAGCCCCACGGGACAGGGGATTAATCAGCCCCAGCATTTT.

The V gene is TRBV7-8, the J gene TRBJ2-7; no clear D. Trimming left V 4 bases short and J 0 bases short, with 10 bases between. This CDR3 spans 14 amino acids. The V gene's germline CDR1 is SGHVS and CDR2 FQNEAQ. The CDR3 reads CASSWRRLSYEQYF. In nucleotides, the CDR3 is TGTGCCAGCAGCTGGCGCCGACTCTCCTACGAGCAGTACTTC.

The V call is TRBV13, the J call TRBJ2-3; 7 nucleotides line up with TRBD2. The trim removed 0 bases at V and 2 bases at J, leaving 5 bases unmatched. Germline V gene lookup returns CDR1 PRHDT and CDR2 FYEKMQ (reference sequence). This CDR3 has 16 amino acids. CDR3 coding DNA: TGTGCCAGCAGCTTAGGTGGGCGGGGGACCACAGATACGCAGTATTTT. Amino acids: CASSLGGRGTTDTQYF. The complete variable domain, with remaining parts taken from reference TRBV13 and TRBJ2-3, reads AAGVIQSPRHLIKEKRETATLKCYPIPRHDTVYWYQQGPGQDPQFLISFYEKMQSDKGSIPDRFSAQQFSDYHSELNMSSLELGDSALYFCASSLGGRGTTDTQYFGPGTRLTVL.

The genes are TRBV11-2 and TRBJ2-3; D may be TRBD1 (6 bases). With 0 bases removed from V and 6 bases from J, the gap between germline ends came to 10 bases. The CDR3 is 14 residues long. Germline CDR1 is SGHAT and CDR2 is FQNNGV. This CDR3 reads CASSLETGWDTQYF. DNA for the CDR3: TGTGCCAGCAGCTTAGAAACAGGGTGGGATACGCAGTATTTT. Using reference TRBV11-2 and TRBJ2-3 for the parts outside the CDR3, the full variable domain is EAGVAQSPRYKIIEKRQSVAFWCNPISGHATLYWYQQILGQGPKLLIQFQNNGVVDDSQLPKDRFSAERLKGVDSTLKIQPAKLEDSAVYLCASSLETGWDTQYFGPGTRLTVL.

This chain joins TRBV7-9 and TRBJ1-2, with 8 bases matching TRBD1. The germline gives CDR1 SEHNR, CDR2 FQNEAQ (reference sequence). The CDR3 has 16 residues. V lost 4 bases to trimming and J lost 6 bases; unmatched junction nucleotides: 13. Here the CDR3 DNA reads TGTGCCAGCAGCTCAGTCCGACAGGGGCCCTGGGATGGCTACACCTTC. Protein: CASSSVRQGPWDGYTF.

This clone was observed a single time. CDR3 region: CASSQGGTSGGVAPDTQYF. The CDR3, as DNA: TGCGCCAGCAGCCAGGGGGGGACTAGCGGGGGAGTGGCCCCAGATACGCAGTATTTT. The chain employs TRBV4-3 and TRBJ2-3; 14 positions agree with TRBD2. This CDR3 is 19 amino acids long. The germline CDR1 and CDR2 sequences are LGHNA and YSLEER. The ends lost 3 bases at V and 4 bases at J; junction bases unmatched: 12.

The rearrangement uses TRBV19 and TRBJ2-3; 16 bases are shared with TRBD2. The J segment lost 0 bases and the V segment lost 6 bases, leaving 15 bases of the junction unmatched. Germline loops: CDR1 LNHDA, CDR2 SQIVND (reference sequence). The CDR3 totals 21 residues. The CDR3 sequence: CASSTPPGLAGGPGSTDTQYF. In DNA, the CDR3 is TGTGCCAGTAGCACCCCACCGGGACTAGCGGGAGGGCCAGGTAGCACAGATACGCAGTATTTT.

This clone was found once. The J gene is TRBJ1-1, the V gene TRBV10-1; possibly TRBD1 for D (5 bases). Germline V gene lookup returns CDR1 WNHNN and CDR2 SYGVQD (reference sequence). The length of the CDR3 is 15 residues. Trimming removed 0 bases from V and 1 base from J, with 9 bases in between. This chain's CDR3 is CASSESRQPNTEAFF. CDR3 nucleotide sequence: TGCGCCAGCAGTGAGTCGAGACAGCCGAACACTGAAGCTTTCTTT.

For the CDR3, the DNA is TGTGCCAGCAGTCCCCGGGACAGGGTGACGACTGAAGCTTTCTTT. This encodes CASSPRDRVTTEAFF. The chain joins TRBV27 to TRBJ1-1; 9 nucleotides match TRBD1. V shed 5 bases, J shed 5 bases, and the junction held 9 bases outside the gene matches. The germline CDR1 and CDR2 sequences are MNHEY and SMNVEV (reference sequence). The CDR3 is 15 residues long.

The chain has TRBV6-5 and TRBJ1-1, with no clear D. Germline CDR1 is MNHEY and CDR2 is SVGAGI. This CDR3 is 13 amino acids long. Trimming took off 0 bases at V and 11 bases at J, with 13 bases between the two ends. The CDR3 region has the DNA TGTGCCAGCAGTTACTCGAAGAACCAGCGCGCTTTCTTT. This codes for CASSYSKNQRAFF.

The table lists this clone with a count of one. The genes are TRBV7-2 and TRBJ2-1, with TRBD2 identical over 8 bases. V was clipped by 5 bases and J by 7 bases; unmatched bases: 10. Germline-derived CDR1 and CDR2 are SGHTA and FQGNSA. This CDR3 has 15 amino acids. DNA for the CDR3: TGTGCCAGCAGCCCGCGGCGGGGGGACTTGAATGAGCAGTTCTTC. This sequence encodes CASSPRRGDLNEQFF.

The chain carries TRBV6-2 or TRBV6-3 and TRBJ2-1; 9 bases fit TRBD1. Losses at the gene ends were 0 bases for V and 6 bases for J; bases not matched to a gene: 12. CDR1 is MNHEY, CDR2 SVGEGT, per germline. This CDR3 has 18 amino acids. CDR3 amino acids: CASSYSTGTGILCNEQFF. CDR3 nucleotides: TGTGCCAGCAGTTACTCGACCGGGACAGGGATACTATGCAATGAGCAGTTCTTC.

CDR3 residues: CASSPARGRDTGELFF. CDR3 nucleotides: TGTGCCAGCAGCCCAGCCAGGGGGCGGGACACCGGGGAGCTGTTTTTT. The chain uses TRBV11-3 and TRBJ2-2; 8 nucleotides match TRBD1. The CDR3 extends over 16 amino acids. Germline assignment: CDR1 SGHNT and CDR2 YENEEA. With 5 bases clipped from V and 3 bases from J, the junction kept 8 bases outside the gene matches.

The chain employs TRBV5-1 and TRBJ2-2, with 10 bases lining up with TRBD2. The CDR3 has 19 amino acids. Germline V gives CDR1 SGHRS, CDR2 YFSETQ. Trimming removed 4 bases from V and 3 bases from J; junction bases left unmatched: 15. The CDR3 coding sequence is TGCGCCAGCAGCCGCGAACCACGGAGCGGGAGGGTCGACACCGGGGAGCTGTTTTTT. Translation: CASSREPRSGRVDTGELFF.

This clone was seen once. This rearrangement joins TRBV5-5 to TRBJ1-6; 7 nucleotides line up with TRBD1. V shed 5 bases and J 2 bases; nucleotides not matched to a gene: 7. Germline values: CDR1 SGHKS, CDR2 YYEKEE (reference sequence). CDR3 size: 16 residues. CDR3 nucleotides: TGTGCCAGCAGACCAACAGGGGATGCCTATAATTCACCCCTCCACTTT. Translating it yields CASRPTGDAYNSPLHF.